Listed below are T cell receptor beta chains from one sample, sequenced in a study of T cell responses to AZD1222 COVID-19 vaccine. TCRdb keeps only in-frame clones here, not all; method: immunoSEQ multiplex PCR. The sample contains 150,000 to 200,000 clones, 88% of which appear only once. Sequencing was performed on peripheral blood, taken 28 days after the second AZD1222 dose. These receptors came from an adult who received the AZD1222 COVID-19 vaccine. Both conserved end residues are part of each CDR3. Fields, in order: clone size, J gene, V gene, D gene, CDR3 DNA, CDR3 protein. A D gene is named only where the DNA matches it firmly. Only part of the rows carry a size: once, few, many, or a class if the clone is expanded.

.	TRBJ2-7	TRBV18	TRBD2	TGTGCCAGCTCACCAATACTAGCGGGGGGCTCCTACGAGCAGTACTTC	CASSPILAGGSYEQYF
.	TRBJ1-4	TRBV10-2	.	TGCGCCAGCAGTGAGTCAACAGGTGCAACTAATGAAAAACTGTTTTTT	CASSESTGATNEKLFF
.	TRBJ2-7	TRBV9	.	TGTGCCAGCAGCGTAGGGGACCAGAGGACTTGGTACGAGCAGTACTTC	CASSVGDQRTWYEQYF
.	TRBJ2-6	TRBV19	TRBD2	TGTGCCAGTAGCTTTGAAGGTTTCACCGGCGGGGGAGGGGCCAACGTCCTGACTTTC	CASSFEGFTGGGGANVLTF
.	TRBJ2-7	TRBV28	TRBD2	TGTGCCGCCAGTGGGGAGGGATCCTACGAGCAGTACTTC	CAASGEGSYEQYF
.	TRBJ2-1	TRBV11-3	TRBD2	TGTGCCAGCAGCCCCAGCGGGGTCGGGGAGCAGTTCTTC	CASSPSGVGEQFF
.	TRBJ2-1	TRBV6-2/TRBV6-3	.	TGTGCCAGCAGTTGGGACATCTATGAGCAGTTCTTC	CASSWDIYEQFF
.	TRBJ2-1	TRBV9	.	TGTGCCAGCAGCGTAGATGGCAGAAACAATGAGCAGTTCTTC	CASSVDGRNNEQFF
.	TRBJ1-4	TRBV2	.	TGTGCCAGCAGGCCTCGAACATCCGCAACTAATGAAAAACTGTTTTTT	CASRPRTSATNEKLFF
.	TRBJ1-2	TRBV4-3	TRBD1	TGCGCCAGCAGCCAAGGTGGGACAGGAACCTATGGCTACACCTTC	CASSQGGTGTYGYTF
.	TRBJ1-1	TRBV5-1	.	TGCGCCAGCAGCTTGATTTCCGGGACCTACGCGAACACTGAAGCTTTCTTT	CASSLISGTYANTEAFF
.	TRBJ1-5	TRBV28	.	TGTGCCCATAAGGAAGGGTTGGACAATCAGCCCCAGCATTTT	CAHKEGLDNQPQHF
.	TRBJ2-7	TRBV27	.	TGTGCCAGCAGTCGCCACTCCTCCGATCCGTCCGAGCAGTACTTC	CASSRHSSDPSEQYF
.	TRBJ1-1	TRBV19	.	TGTGGGAGCCGGGGGGCGCCAGCCCCTGAAGCTTTCTTT	CGSRGAPAPEAFF
.	TRBJ2-2	TRBV7-3	.	TGTGCCAGCAGCAGGATCACCGGGGAGCTGTTTTTT	CASSRITGELFF
.	TRBJ1-1	TRBV19	.	TGTGCCAGTAGTCAACAGGGGAACACTGAAGCTTTCTTT	CASSQQGNTEAFF
.	TRBJ2-1	TRBV9	.	TGTGCCAGCAGCGTAGGTGGGCCGCCGGTAGAGCAGTTCTTC	CASSVGGPPVEQFF
.	TRBJ1-1	TRBV7-9	.	TGTGCCAGCAGCTTAGCGGGGGCTGGGGAAGCTTTCTTT	CASSLAGAGEAFF
once	TRBJ2-3	TRBV28	TRBD2	TGTGCCAGCGGTGAGATCACTAGCGGTCCTGATACGCAGTATTTT	CASGEITSGPDTQYF
.	TRBJ1-3	TRBV29-1	TRBD1	TGCAGCGTTAGCACAGGGGGCCCTGGAAACACCATATATTTT	CSVSTGGPGNTIYF
once	TRBJ2-7	TRBV15	.	TGTGCCACCAGCCGCAGGGGCCCCGGTGTATACGAGCAGTACTTC	CATSRRGPGVYEQYF
.	TRBJ1-2	TRBV29-1	.	TGCAGCGTTGAATCGGTCACCTATGGCTACACCTTC	CSVESVTYGYTF
.	TRBJ2-2	TRBV19	.	TGTGCCAGTAGTATTCAAGGGACGAACACCGGGGAGCTGTTTTTT	CASSIQGTNTGELFF
.	TRBJ2-3	TRBV5-1	.	TGCGCCAGCCGACAGGCTTCTAGCACAGATACGCAGTATTTT	CASRQASSTDTQYF
.	TRBJ1-6	TRBV7-9	TRBD1	TGTGCCAGCAGCTACGGGACAGGGGGCCATAATTCACCCCTCCACTTT	CASSYGTGGHNSPLHF
.	TRBJ1-2	TRBV6-4	TRBD1	TGTGCCAGCAGTGAGGGACAGGGGAACTATGGCTACACCTTC	CASSEGQGNYGYTF
.	TRBJ1-2	TRBV5-1	TRBD1	TGCGCCAGCCGGAGTGACAGGGGGCTTGGCTACACCTTC	CASRSDRGLGYTF
.	TRBJ1-1	TRBV19	.	TGTGCCAGTAATCCAACCGGGGGGGGAGAAGCTTTCTTT	CASNPTGGGEAFF
.	TRBJ2-3	TRBV5-8	.	TGTGCCAGCAGCGGGCAGGGTGGCGCAGATACGCAGTATTTT	CASSGQGGADTQYF
.	TRBJ1-1	TRBV18	.	TGTGCCAGCTCTCCCCTGCGGACTGAAGCTTTCTTT	CASSPLRTEAFF
.	TRBJ1-4	TRBV3-1/TRBV3-2	.	TGTGCCAGCAGCGAGGGACCAGGGCCGAATGAAAAACTGTTTTTT	CASSEGPGPNEKLFF
.	TRBJ2-7	TRBV5-6	.	TGTGCCAGCAGCTTAGAATACTACGAGCAGTACTTC	CASSLEYYEQYF
.	TRBJ2-7	TRBV11-2	.	TGTGCCAGCAGCCTGGACCTCAACGACTACGAGCAGTACTTC	CASSLDLNDYEQYF
.	TRBJ2-1	TRBV19	TRBD2	TGTGCCAGTAGCCGACTAGCGGGGGCGAATGAGCAGTTCTTC	CASSRLAGANEQFF
.	TRBJ1-5	TRBV7-8	.	TGTGCCAGCAGCTTAACCCCGCTAAGGGAGGGGCAGCCCCAGCATTTT	CASSLTPLREGQPQHF
once	TRBJ1-6	TRBV5-1	TRBD1	TGCGCCAGCAGTACAGGGGGCCTAAGCAATTCACCCCTCCACTTT	CASSTGGLSNSPLHF
.	TRBJ1-1	TRBV7-2	.	TGTGCCAGCAGCTTAGGAGGTCCGACCACTGAAGCTTTCTTT	CASSLGGPTTEAFF
.	TRBJ1-1	TRBV7-3	.	TGTGCCAGCAGCTTAAATGTGGACAGCGGTACAACTTTCTTT	CASSLNVDSGTTFF
.	TRBJ2-7	TRBV11-2	TRBD1	TGTGCCAGCAGCTTAGGGACAGGGGGTAACTACGAGCAGTACTTC	CASSLGTGGNYEQYF
.	TRBJ1-2	TRBV19	.	TGTGCCAGTAGTATGGGAGGAGATAACTATGGCTACACCTTC	CASSMGGDNYGYTF
.	TRBJ2-5	TRBV11-2	TRBD1	TGTGCCAGCACGACAGGGGAGACCCAGTACTTC	CASTTGETQYF
.	TRBJ1-5	TRBV28	TRBD1	TGTGCCAGCAGTTTTGGGGGACAGCCCAATCAGCCCCAGCATTTT	CASSFGGQPNQPQHF
.	TRBJ1-1	TRBV7-9	TRBD1	TGTGCCAGCAGCTTTACACGGCAGACAGGGCCCCGTCTGAACACTGAAGCTTTCTTT	CASSFTRQTGPRLNTEAFF
.	TRBJ1-2	TRBV6-6	.	TGTGCCAGCAGCCTGGACACTGCTAACTATGGCTACACCTTC	CASSLDTANYGYTF
.	TRBJ1-1	TRBV6-2/TRBV6-3	.	TGTGCCAGCAGTTACCTGGGCCGGGGTGAAGCTTTCTTT	CASSYLGRGEAFF
.	TRBJ2-3	TRBV12-5	.	TGTGCTAGTGGTTTGGGTACGGTTAGCACAGATACGCAGTATTTT	CASGLGTVSTDTQYF
.	TRBJ2-2	TRBV5-5	.	TGTGCCAGCAGCCCCGCTATTCCCGGGGAGCTGTTTTTT	CASSPAIPGELFF
once	TRBJ1-1	TRBV5-1	.	TGCGCCAGCAGCTTGGGACGAACTGAAGCTTTCTTT	CASSLGRTEAFF
.	TRBJ2-7	TRBV7-2	TRBD1	TGTGCCAGCAGCTTGATGGGACAGGGGTCCTACGAGCAGTACTTC	CASSLMGQGSYEQYF
.	TRBJ1-5	TRBV28	TRBD1	TGTGCCAGCAGCTTGGGGGCGGGACAGGGGGCCCAGCCCCAGCATTTT	CASSLGAGQGAQPQHF
.	TRBJ1-3	TRBV5-1	.	TGCGCCAGCAGCTCGGACGGTAGAACTGGAAACACCATATATTTT	CASSSDGRTGNTIYF
.	TRBJ2-2	TRBV29-1	TRBD2	TGCAGCGTACAAAGCGGGGGGACGAACACCGGGGAGCTGTTTTTT	CSVQSGGTNTGELFF
.	TRBJ1-5	TRBV15	.	TGTGCCACCAGCAGAAATGATCAGCCCCAGCATTTT	CATSRNDQPQHF
.	TRBJ2-7	TRBV5-1	.	TGCGCCAGCAGCTTTTTACAGGGAGGTTACGAGCAGTACTTC	CASSFLQGGYEQYF
.	TRBJ1-6	TRBV5-5	.	TGTGCCAGCAGCCGGGACTGGAGCTCCTATAATTCACCCCTCCACTTT	CASSRDWSSYNSPLHF